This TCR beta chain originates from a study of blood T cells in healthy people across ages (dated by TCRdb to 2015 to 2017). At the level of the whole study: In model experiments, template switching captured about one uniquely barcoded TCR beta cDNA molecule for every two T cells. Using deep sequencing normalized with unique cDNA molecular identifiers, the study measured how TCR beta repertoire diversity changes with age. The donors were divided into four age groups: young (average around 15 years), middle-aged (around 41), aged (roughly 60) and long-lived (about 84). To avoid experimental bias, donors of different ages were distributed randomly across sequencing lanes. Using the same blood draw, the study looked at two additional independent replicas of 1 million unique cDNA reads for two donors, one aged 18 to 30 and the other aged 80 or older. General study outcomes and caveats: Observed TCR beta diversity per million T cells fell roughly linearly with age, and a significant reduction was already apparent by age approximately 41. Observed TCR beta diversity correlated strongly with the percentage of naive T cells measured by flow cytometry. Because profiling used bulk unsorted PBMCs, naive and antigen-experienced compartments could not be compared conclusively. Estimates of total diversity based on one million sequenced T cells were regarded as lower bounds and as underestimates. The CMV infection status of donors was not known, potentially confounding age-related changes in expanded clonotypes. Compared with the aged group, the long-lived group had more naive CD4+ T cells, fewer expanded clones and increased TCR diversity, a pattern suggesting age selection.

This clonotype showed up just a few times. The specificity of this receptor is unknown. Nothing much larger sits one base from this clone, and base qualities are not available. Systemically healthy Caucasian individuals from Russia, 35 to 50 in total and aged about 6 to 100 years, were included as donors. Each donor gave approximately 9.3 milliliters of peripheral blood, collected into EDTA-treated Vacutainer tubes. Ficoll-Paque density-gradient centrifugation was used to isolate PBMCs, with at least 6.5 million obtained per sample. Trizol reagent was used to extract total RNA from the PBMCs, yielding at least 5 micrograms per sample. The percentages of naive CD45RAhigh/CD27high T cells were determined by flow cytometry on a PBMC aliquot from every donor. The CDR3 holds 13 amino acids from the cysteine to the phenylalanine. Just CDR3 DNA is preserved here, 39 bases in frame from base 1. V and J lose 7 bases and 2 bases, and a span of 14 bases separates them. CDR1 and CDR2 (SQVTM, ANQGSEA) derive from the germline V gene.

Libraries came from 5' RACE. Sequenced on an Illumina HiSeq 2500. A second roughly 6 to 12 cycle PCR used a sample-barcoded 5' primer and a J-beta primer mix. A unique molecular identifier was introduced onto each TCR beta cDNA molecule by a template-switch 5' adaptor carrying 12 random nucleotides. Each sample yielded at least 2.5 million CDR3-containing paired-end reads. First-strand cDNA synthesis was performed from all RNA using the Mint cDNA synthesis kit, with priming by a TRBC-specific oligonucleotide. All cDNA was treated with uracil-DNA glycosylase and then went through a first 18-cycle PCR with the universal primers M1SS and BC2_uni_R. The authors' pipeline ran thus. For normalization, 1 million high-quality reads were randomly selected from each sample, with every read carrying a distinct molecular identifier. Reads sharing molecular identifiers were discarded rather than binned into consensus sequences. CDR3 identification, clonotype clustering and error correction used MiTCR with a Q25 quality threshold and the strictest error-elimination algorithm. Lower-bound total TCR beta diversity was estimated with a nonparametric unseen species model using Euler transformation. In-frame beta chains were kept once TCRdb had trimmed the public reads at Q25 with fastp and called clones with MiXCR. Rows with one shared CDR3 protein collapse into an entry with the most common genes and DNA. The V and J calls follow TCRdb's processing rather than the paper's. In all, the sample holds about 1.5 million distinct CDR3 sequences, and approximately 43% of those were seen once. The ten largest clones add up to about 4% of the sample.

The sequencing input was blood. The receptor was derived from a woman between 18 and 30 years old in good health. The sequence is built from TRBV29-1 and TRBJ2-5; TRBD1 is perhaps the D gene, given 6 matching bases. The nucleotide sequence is TGCAGCGCCCAGGGGAAGTTTCAAGAGACCCAGTACTTC. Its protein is CSAQGKFQETQYF.